The 4 T cell receptor beta chains presented below share a single source sample, sequenced in a study of cytomegalovirus exposure and HLA in healthy donors. A multiplex PCR was run with 60 Vbeta primers and 13 Jbeta primers. The data were produced by immunoSEQ multiplex PCR, yet TCRdb's version contains in-frame clones alone and is incomplete. Of some 150,000 clones detected, approximately 80% appear once; the ten largest clones hold approximately 4.2%. Sequenced material: PBMCs. These TCRs come from a woman between 40 and 55 years old in good health and CMV-seropositive.

J is TRBJ1-6 and V is TRBV30; TRBD1 aligns across 9 bases. CDR1 is GTSNPN, CDR2 SVGIG, per germline (reference sequence). The CDR3 is made up of 14 amino acids. The trim removed 5 bases at V and 6 bases at J, leaving 5 bases unmatched. CDR3 bases: TGTGCCTGGGAAAGGACAGGGGCTAATTCACCCCTCCACTTT. Its protein product is CAWERTGANSPLHF. The full variable domain, its missing parts supplied by reference TRBV30 and TRBJ1-6, is SQTIHQWPATLVQPVGSPLSLECTVEGTSNPNLYWYRQAAGRGLQLLFYSVGIGQISSEVPQNLSASRPQDRQFILSSKKLLLSDSGFYLCAWERTGANSPLHFGNGTRLTVT.

The J gene is TRBJ2-4, the V gene TRBV5-4; D is possibly TRBD1 (6 bases). Trimming took 3 bases from V and 3 from J, leaving 10 bases between them. The CDR3 spans 14 residues. Germline-derived CDR1 and CDR2 are SGHNT and YYREEE (reference sequence). The CDR3 DNA reads as TGTGCCAGCAGCTCTGGGACAAGCAAAAACATTCAGTACTTC. It codes for CASSSGTSKNIQYF.

The chain employs TRBV5-1 and TRBJ2-2; 9 bases map to TRBD2. Germline values: CDR1 SGHRS, CDR2 YFSETQ. The CDR3 is made up of 16 amino acids. Germline trimming cut 2 bases from V and 6 bases from J; bases unmatched to any gene: 8. CDR3 coding DNA: TGCGCCAGCAGCTTAAAACCGGGACTAGCAGCCGGGGAGCTGTTTTTT. It yields the protein CASSLKPGLAAGELFF.

V is TRBV2 and J is TRBJ2-6; TRBD1 aligns across 12 bases. This CDR3 has 17 amino acids. Germline V lookup: CDR1 SNHLY, CDR2 FYNNEI. The V gene end was trimmed by 5 bases and the J gene end by 2 bases; junction bases not matched to a gene: 4. The CDR3 spells CASSRDRGLPGANVLTF. CDR3 DNA: TGTGCCAGCAGTAGGGACAGGGGGCTCCCTGGGGCCAACGTCCTGACTTTC. The variable domain in full, completed from reference TRBV2 and TRBJ2-6, reads EPEVTQTPSHQVTQMGQEVILRCVPISNHLYFYWYRQILGQKVEFLVSFYNNEISEKSEIFDDQFSVERPDGSNFTLKIRSTKLEDSAMYFCASSRDRGLPGANVLTFGAGSRLTVL.